This TCR beta chain was recovered during a study of T cells expressing NK-cell markers. On the study more broadly: TCR beta repertoires came from sorted CD3+CD56+NKG2C+, CD3+CD56+NKG2C- and CD3+CD56-NKG2C+ T cells.

The CDR3 has 15 amino acids. Germline loops: CDR1 SGHTA, CDR2 FQGNSA. Findings and caveats of the study: Roughly 6 of the donors carried dominant NKG2C+ clonotypes that took up roughly 1.0-8% of their CD8+ T cells. Whether expanded NKG2C+ T cell clones were HCMV-specific remained unclear.

About this clonotype itself: Its target is not known.

TCRdb reworked the 5' RACE reads into one entry per CDR3 protein, no DNA. This specimen shows 550,000 or so distinct CDR3 sequences; the ten leading clones hold 3% to 4.5%. The V and J genes are TRBV7-2 and TRBJ2-7; TCRdb's D call of TRBD2 is untestable without DNA. The sample was blood T cells: a sorted CD56 or NKG2C T cell subset, CD4+ or CD8+ T cells, or bulk PBMC T cells (not recorded which). The sequence derives from a man aged 18 to 30 in good health. This chain's CDR3 is CASSPNPTGREEQYF.